The T cell receptor beta chain under discussion was sequenced for a study of cytomegalovirus exposure and HLA in healthy donors. For the study at large: It was reported in a later analysis that the 100 to 150 validation repertoires used the same platform as the approximately 690 first-cohort repertoires. Study-wide results and caveats: Later, an analysis found that TCR clusters from the first cohort tended to co-occur in the 120 or so validation repertoires. 164 TCR beta chains were listed as cytomegalovirus-associated.

A single count supports this clone. Antigen: not known. Trimming pared 7 bases from V and 7 bases from J, leaving 22 bases between. The CDR3 contains 15 residues. Germline loops: CDR1 LNHDA, CDR2 SQIVND (reference sequence). From the 120-subject validation cohort, which was separate from the roughly 620-subject first cohort, the donors were drawn. TCRdb's table, derived via immunoSEQ multiplex PCR, lists solely in-frame clones and lacks some. In the table there are some 170,000 clones, about 87% of which are singletons. Sequencing input: PBMCs. The sequence was collected from a woman aged 25 to 39 in good health and CMV-seronegative. The chain combines TRBV19 with TRBJ1-2; D unresolved. CDR3 in DNA: TGTGCCAGTACCTTTGCCGTGGGCATGAAGAGTGGCTACACCTTC. Translating gives CASTFAVGMKSGYTF.